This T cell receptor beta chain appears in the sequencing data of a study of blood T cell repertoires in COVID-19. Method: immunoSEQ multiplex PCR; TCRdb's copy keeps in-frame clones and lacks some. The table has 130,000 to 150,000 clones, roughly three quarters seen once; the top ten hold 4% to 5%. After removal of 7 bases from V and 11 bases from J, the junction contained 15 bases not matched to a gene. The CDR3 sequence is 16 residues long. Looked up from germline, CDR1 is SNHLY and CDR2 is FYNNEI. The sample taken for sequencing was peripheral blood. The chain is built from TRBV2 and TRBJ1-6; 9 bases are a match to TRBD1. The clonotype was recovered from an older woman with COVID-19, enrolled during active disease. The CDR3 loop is CASMPATGTGFPPLHF. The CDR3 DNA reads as TGTGCCAGCATGCCCGCCACCGGGACAGGGTTCCCACCCCTCCACTTT.